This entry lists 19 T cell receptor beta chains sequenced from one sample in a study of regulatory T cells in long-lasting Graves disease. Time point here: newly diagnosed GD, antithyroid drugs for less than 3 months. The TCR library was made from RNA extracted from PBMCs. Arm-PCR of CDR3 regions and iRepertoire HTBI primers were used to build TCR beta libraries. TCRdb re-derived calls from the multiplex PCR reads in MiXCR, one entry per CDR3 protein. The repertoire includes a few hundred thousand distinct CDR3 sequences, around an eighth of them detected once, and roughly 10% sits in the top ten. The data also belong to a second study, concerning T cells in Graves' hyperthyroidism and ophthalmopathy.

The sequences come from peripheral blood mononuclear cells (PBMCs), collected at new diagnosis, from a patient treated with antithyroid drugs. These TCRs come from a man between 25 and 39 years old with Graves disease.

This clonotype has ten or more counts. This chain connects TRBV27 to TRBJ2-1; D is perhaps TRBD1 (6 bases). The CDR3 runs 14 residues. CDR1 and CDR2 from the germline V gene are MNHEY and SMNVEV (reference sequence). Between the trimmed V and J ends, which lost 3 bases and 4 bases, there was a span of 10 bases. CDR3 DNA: TGTGCCAGCAGTTTCCGGGACACTTACAATGAGCAGTTCTTC. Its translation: CASSFRDTYNEQFF.

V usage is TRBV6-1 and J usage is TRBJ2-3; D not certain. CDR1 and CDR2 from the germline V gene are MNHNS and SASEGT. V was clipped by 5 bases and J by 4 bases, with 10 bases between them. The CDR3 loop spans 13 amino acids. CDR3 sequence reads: CASSKSPPDTQYF. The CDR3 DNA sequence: TGTGCCAGCAGTAAGTCGCCGCCAGATACGCAGTATTTT.

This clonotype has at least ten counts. CDR3 DNA: TGCAGCGTGGACCCAGAGTACAATGAGCAGTTCTTC. It yields the protein CSVDPEYNEQFF. V gene TRBV29-1 combines with J gene TRBJ2-1; no clear D. CDR1 is SQVTM, CDR2 ANQGSEA, per germline. V dropped 6 bases and J dropped 4 bases, with 10 bases sitting between them. The length of the CDR3 is 12 residues.

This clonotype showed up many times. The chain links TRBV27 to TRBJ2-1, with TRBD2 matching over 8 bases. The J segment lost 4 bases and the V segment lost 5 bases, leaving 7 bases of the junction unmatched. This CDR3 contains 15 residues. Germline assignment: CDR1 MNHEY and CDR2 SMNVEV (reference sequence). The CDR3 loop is CASSNSGTQYNEQFF. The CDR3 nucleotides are TGTGCCAGCAGTAATAGCGGGACACAGTACAATGAGCAGTTCTTC.

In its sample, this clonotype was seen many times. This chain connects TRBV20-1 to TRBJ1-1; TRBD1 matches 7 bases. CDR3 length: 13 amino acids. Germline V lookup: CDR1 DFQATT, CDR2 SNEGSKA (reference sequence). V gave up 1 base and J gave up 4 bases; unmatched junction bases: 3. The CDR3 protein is CSARAAGGTEAFF. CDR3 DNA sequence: TGCAGTGCTAGAGCGGCAGGGGGCACTGAAGCTTTCTTT.

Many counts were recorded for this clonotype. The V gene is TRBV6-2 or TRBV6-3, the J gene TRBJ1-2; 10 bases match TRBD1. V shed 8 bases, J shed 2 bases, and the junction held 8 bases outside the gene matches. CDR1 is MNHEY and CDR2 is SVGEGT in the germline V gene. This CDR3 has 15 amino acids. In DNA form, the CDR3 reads TGTGCCAGCTGTACCGAGGGACAGGGGAACTATGGCTACACCTTC. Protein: CASCTEGQGNYGYTF.

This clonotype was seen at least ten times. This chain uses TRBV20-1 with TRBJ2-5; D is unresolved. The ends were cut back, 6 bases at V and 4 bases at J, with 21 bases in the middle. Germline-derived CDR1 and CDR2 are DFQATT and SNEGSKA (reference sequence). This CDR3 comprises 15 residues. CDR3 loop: CSATPPGRVGETQYF. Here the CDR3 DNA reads TGCAGTGCCACCCCGCCGGGCAGAGTGGGAGAGACCCAGTACTTC.

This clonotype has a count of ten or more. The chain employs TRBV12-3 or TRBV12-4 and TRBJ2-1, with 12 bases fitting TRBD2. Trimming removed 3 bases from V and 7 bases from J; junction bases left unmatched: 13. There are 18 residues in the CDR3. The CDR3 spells CASSLTPGLAGALNEQFF. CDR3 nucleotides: TGTGCCAGCAGTTTGACACCGGGACTAGCGGGCGCATTAAATGAGCAGTTCTTC.

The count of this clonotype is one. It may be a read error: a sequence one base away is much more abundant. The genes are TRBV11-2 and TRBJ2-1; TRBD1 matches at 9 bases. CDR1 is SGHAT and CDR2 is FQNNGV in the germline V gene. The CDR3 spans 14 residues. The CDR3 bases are TGTGCCAGCAGCATCGGGACAGGGATCAATGAGCAGCTCTTC. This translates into CASSIGTGINEQLF.

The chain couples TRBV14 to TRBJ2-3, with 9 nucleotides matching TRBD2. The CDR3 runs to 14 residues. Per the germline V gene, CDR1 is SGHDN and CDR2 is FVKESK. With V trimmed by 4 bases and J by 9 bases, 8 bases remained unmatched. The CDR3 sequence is CASSLAGGTGTQYF. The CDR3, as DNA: TGTGCCAGCAGCCTCGCGGGAGGGACGGGGACGCAGTATTTT.

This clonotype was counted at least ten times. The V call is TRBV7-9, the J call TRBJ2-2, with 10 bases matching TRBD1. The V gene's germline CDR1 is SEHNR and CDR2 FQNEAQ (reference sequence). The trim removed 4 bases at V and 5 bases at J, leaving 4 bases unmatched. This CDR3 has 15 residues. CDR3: CASSSRDRGTGELFF. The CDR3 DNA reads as TGTGCCAGCAGCTCCCGGGACAGGGGTACCGGGGAGCTGTTTTTT.

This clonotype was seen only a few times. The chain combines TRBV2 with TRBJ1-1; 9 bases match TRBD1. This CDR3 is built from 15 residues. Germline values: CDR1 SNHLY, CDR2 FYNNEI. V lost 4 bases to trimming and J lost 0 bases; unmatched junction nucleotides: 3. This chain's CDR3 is CASSGTGDMNTEAFF. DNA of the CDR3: TGTGCCAGCAGTGGGACAGGGGACATGAACACTGAAGCTTTCTTT. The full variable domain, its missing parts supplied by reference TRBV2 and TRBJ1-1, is EPEVTQTPSHQVTQMGQEVILRCVPISNHLYFYWYRQILGQKVEFLVSFYNNEISEKSEIFDDQFSVERPDGSNFTLKIRSTKLEDSAMYFCASSGTGDMNTEAFFGQGTRLTVV.

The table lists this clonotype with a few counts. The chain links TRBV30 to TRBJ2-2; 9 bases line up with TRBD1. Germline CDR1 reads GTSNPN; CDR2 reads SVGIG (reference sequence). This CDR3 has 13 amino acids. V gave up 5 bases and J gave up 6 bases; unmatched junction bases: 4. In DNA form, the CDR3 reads TGTGCCTGGGGGACAGGGTCGGCCGGGGAGCTGTTTTTT. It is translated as CAWGTGSAGELFF.

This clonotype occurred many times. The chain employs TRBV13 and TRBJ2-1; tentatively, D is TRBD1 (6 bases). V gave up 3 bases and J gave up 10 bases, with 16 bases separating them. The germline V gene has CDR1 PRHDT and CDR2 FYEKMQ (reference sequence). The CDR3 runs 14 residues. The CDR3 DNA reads TGTGCCAGCAGCTTTTCCTTACAGGGTAAAGAGCAGTTCTTC. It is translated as CASSFSLQGKEQFF.

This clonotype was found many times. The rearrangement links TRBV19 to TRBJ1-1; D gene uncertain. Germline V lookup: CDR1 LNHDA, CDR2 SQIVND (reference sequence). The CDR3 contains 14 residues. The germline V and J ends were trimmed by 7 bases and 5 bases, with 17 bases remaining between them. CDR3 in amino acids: CASIEGGRGTEAFF. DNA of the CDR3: TGTGCCAGTATCGAGGGTGGCAGAGGGACTGAAGCTTTCTTT.

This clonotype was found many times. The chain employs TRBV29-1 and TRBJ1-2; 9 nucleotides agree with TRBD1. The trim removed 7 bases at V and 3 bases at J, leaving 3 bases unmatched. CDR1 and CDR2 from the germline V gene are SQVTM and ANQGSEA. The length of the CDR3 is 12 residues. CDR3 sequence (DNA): TGCAGCGCACGGACAGGGGACTATGGCTACACCTTC. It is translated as CSARTGDYGYTF.

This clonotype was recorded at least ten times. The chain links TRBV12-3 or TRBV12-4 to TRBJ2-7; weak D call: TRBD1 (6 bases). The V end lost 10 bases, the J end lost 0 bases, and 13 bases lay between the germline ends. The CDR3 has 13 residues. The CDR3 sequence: CATKLTGSYEQYF. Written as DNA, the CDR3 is TGTGCCACCAAGCTGACAGGCTCCTACGAGCAGTACTTC.

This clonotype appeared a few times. CDR3: CASRQGQGRSRNTIYF. CDR3 DNA: TGTGCCAGCAGACAGGGACAGGGGCGTAGTCGAAACACCATATATTTT. V and J are TRBV6-1 and TRBJ1-3, with 10 nucleotides matching TRBD1. This CDR3 is 16 amino acids long. Germline values: CDR1 MNHNS, CDR2 SASEGT. V dropped 6 bases and J dropped 5; count of bases not matched to a gene: 10.

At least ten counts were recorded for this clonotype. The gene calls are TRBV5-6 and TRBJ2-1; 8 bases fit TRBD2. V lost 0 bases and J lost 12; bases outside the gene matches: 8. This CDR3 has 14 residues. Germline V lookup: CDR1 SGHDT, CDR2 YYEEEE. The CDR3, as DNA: TGTGCCAGCAGCTTGGCAGCGGGAGTATCTGCGCAGTTCTTC. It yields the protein CASSLAAGVSAQFF.